This T cell receptor (beta chain) was identified during a study of cytomegalovirus exposure and HLA in healthy donors. Study findings and constraints: Association of a missense DCLRE1C variant with TCR beta V- and J-gene trimming was reported in a later analysis.

Germline CDR1 and CDR2: SEHNR and FQNEAQ (reference sequence). V lost 0 bases and J lost 7, with 10 bases in between. The length of the CDR3 is 15 residues. This clone was picked up a small number of times. No antigen is known for it. The PCR employed 60 Vbeta primers together with 13 Jbeta primers. The method was immunoSEQ multiplex PCR; TCRdb's version includes in-frame clones alone and lacks a portion of them. The sample records 180,000 or so clones, 75% to 90% being singletons. Healthy bone marrow donors made up the donors. V is TRBV7-9 and J is TRBJ1-6; D gene unclear. The sample taken for sequencing was PBMCs. The TCR was taken from a man between 18 and 35 years old in good health and CMV-seropositive. CDR3 sequence (DNA): TGTGCCAGCAGCTTAGCGGCGGCCGAAAATTCACCCCTCCACTTT. This sequence encodes CASSLAAAENSPLHF.